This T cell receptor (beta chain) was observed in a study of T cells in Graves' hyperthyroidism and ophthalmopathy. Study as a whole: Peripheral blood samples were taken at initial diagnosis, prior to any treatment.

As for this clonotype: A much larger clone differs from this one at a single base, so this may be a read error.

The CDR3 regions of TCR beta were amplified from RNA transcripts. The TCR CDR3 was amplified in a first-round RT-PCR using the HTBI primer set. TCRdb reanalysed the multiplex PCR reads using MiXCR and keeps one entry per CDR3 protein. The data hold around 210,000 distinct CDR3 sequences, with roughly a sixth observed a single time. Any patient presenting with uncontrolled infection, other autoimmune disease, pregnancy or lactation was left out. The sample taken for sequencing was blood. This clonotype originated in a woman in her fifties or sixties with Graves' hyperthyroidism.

The chain's CDR3 is CASSLDLAGVYNEQFF. The CDR3 DNA reads TGTGCCAGCAGCTTAGACCTAGCGGGAGTGTACAATGAGCAGTTCTTC. This chain links TRBV7-8 with TRBJ2-1; 10 nucleotides align to TRBD2. The CDR3 is made up of 16 amino acids. Trimming removed 1 base from V and 4 bases from J; junction bases left unmatched: 4. Germline CDR1 and CDR2: SGHVS and FQNEAQ. Variable domain in full (rest from reference TRBV7-8 and TRBJ2-1): GAGVSQSPRYKVAKRGQDVALRCDPISGHVSLFWYQQALGQGPEFLTYFQNEAQLDKSGLPSDRFFAERPEGSVSTLKIQRTQQEDSAVYLCASSLDLAGVYNEQFFGPGTRLTVL.